These 28 T cell receptor beta chains were all obtained from the same sample, sequenced in a study of spatial heterogeneity in lung cancer. Each CDR3 protein is one row after TCRdb ran MiXCR on the 5' RACE reads. Here the sample spans roughly 70,000 distinct CDR3 sequences, 10% to 15% being singletons. The time point was: sample taken at primary tumor resection. Sequencing covered unsorted whole RNA taken from tumor, nontumor lung or frozen PBMC. Sample: PBMCs, taken at surgery. The source of these receptors is a male donor with early-stage non-small cell lung cancer.

This clonotype was seen repeatedly, ten times or more. V usage is TRBV24-1 and J usage is TRBJ2-1; D gene uncertain. From germline, CDR1 is KGHDR and CDR2 SFDVKD. Trimming cost V 9 bases and J 6 bases, with 8 bases left between them. The CDR3 runs to 11 residues. This CDR3 reads CATRMGNEQFF. DNA for the CDR3: TGTGCCACCCGCATGGGCAATGAGCAGTTCTTC.

The chain has TRBV20-1 and TRBJ1-5; TRBD1 might be the D (5 bases). Germline V gene sequence: CDR1 DFQATT, CDR2 SNEGSKA (reference sequence). The V end was cut by 3 bases, the J end by 4 bases, with 7 bases between. The CDR3 totals 12 residues. The CDR3 protein is CSASGTNQPQHF. The CDR3 DNA follows: TGCAGTGCTAGTGGGACTAATCAGCCCCAGCATTTT.

The chain carries TRBV5-1 and TRBJ2-7, with 11 bases matching TRBD2. Germline CDR1 and CDR2: SGHRS and YFSETQ. Trimming took 4 bases from V and 6 from J; bases not matched to a gene: 15. The CDR3 runs to 17 residues. The CDR3 sequence: CASSAGRLAGGSSEQYF. The CDR3 DNA is TGCGCCAGCAGCGCTGGGAGGCTAGCGGGAGGCTCGAGCGAGCAGTACTTC.

This clonotype was detected many times. In DNA, the CDR3 is TGTGCCAGCAGCCAAGACCTCGGGGAGCAGTTCTTC. Translated: CASSQDLGEQFF. The rearrangement uses TRBV7-9 and TRBJ2-1, with no clear D. Trimming stripped 5 bases from V and 10 bases from J, with 12 bases between. Per germline, CDR1 SEHNR and CDR2 FQNEAQ (reference sequence). The CDR3 runs 12 residues.

In this sample, this clonotype turned up once. The genes are TRBV6-2 or TRBV6-3 and TRBJ1-2, with 7 bases that match TRBD1. V dropped 6 bases and J dropped 8; count of bases not matched to a gene: 12. The CDR3 length is 14 residues. Germline CDR1 is MNHEY and CDR2 is SVGEGT. Here the CDR3 reads CASSLRQGQVGYTF. The CDR3 DNA reads as TGTGCCAGCAGCCTTCGACAGGGACAAGTAGGCTACACCTTC.

This clonotype was observed at least ten times. The V gene is TRBV20-1, the J gene TRBJ2-1; D not certain. Trimming pared 2 bases from V and 3 bases from J, leaving 17 bases between. The CDR3 is made up of 16 amino acids. The germline V gene has CDR1 DFQATT and CDR2 SNEGSKA (reference sequence). The CDR3 DNA is TGCAGTGCTAGATTGGGCGGACCCACACTCTACAATGAGCAGTTCTTC. It codes for CSARLGGPTLYNEQFF.

There are many counts of this clonotype. The chain has TRBV24-1 and TRBJ1-5; TRBD1 might be the D (6 bases). Germline V gene lookup returns CDR1 KGHDR and CDR2 SFDVKD. The CDR3 length is 14 residues. The V end was cut by 3 bases, the J end by 3 bases, with 8 bases between. CDR3 DNA: TGTGCCACCAGTGATGGACAGTTCAATCAGCCCCAGCATTTT. Its translation is CATSDGQFNQPQHF.

This clonotype was picked up many times. The gene calls are TRBV7-9 and TRBJ2-7, with D possibly being TRBD1 (6 bases). Germline V lookup: CDR1 SEHNR, CDR2 FQNEAQ (reference sequence). V was pared by 5 bases and J by 2 bases, with 13 bases between. The CDR3 consists of 14 residues. The CDR3 nucleotides are TGTGCCAGCAGCGACACAGGGTCCCCCTACGAGCAGTACTTC. This codes for CASSDTGSPYEQYF.

This clonotype was counted many times. CDR3 coding DNA: TGCGCCAGCAGCTGGAATGGGGGTCGGAATCAGCCCCAGCATTTT. This sequence encodes CASSWNGGRNQPQHF. This chain links TRBV5-1 with TRBJ1-5, with D perhaps TRBD1 (5 bases). The CDR3 covers 15 residues. V lost 3 bases to trimming and J lost 4 bases, with 14 bases between them. CDR1 and CDR2 (germline): SGHRS, YFSETQ.

This clonotype was seen at least ten times. The V call is TRBV7-9, the J call TRBJ2-7, with TRBD2 matching 9 bases. J gave up 3 bases and V 5 bases, and 11 bases lay outside the gene matches. Germline V gene lookup returns CDR1 SEHNR and CDR2 FQNEAQ (reference sequence). The CDR3 is made up of 16 amino acids. For the CDR3, the DNA is TGTGCCAGCAGCCCCCGATGGACTAGCGTTAGCTACGAGCAGTACTTC. It yields the protein CASSPRWTSVSYEQYF.

The sample holds a few counts of this clonotype. The chain uses TRBV29-1 and TRBJ1-1, with 9 bases lining up with TRBD1. The trim removed 7 bases at V and 1 base at J, leaving 7 bases unmatched. Germline CDR1 reads SQVTM; CDR2 reads ANQGSEA. The CDR3 length is 14 residues. The CDR3 bases are TGCAGCGCTTCCGGGACAGGGCAGAACACTGAAGCTTTCTTT. Amino acids: CSASGTGQNTEAFF.

The chain uses TRBV7-8 and TRBJ2-1, with TRBD2 identical over 13 bases. This CDR3 region has 16 residues. V dropped 3 bases and J dropped 7; count of bases not matched to a gene: 6. Germline assignment: CDR1 SGHVS and CDR2 FQNEAQ. DNA for the CDR3: TGTGCCAGCAGCTTTTCCGGGACTAGCGGGATTAATGAGCAGTTCTTC. Its protein is CASSFSGTSGINEQFF.

This clonotype has more than one count but fewer than ten. The rearrangement joins TRBV27 to TRBJ2-5; D might be TRBD1 (5 bases). The CDR3 totals 15 residues. V dropped 0 bases and J dropped 7 bases, with 15 bases sitting between them. Germline V gene sequence: CDR1 MNHEY, CDR2 SMNVEV (reference sequence). CDR3 protein: CASSLSTQGLGTQYF. The CDR3 region has the DNA TGTGCCAGCAGTTTATCGACGCAGGGCTTGGGGACCCAGTACTTC.

The table lists this clonotype with a few counts. This chain links TRBV7-2 with TRBJ2-1; 12 bases align to TRBD2. The CDR3 loop spans 14 amino acids. CDR1 and CDR2 from the germline V gene are SGHTA and FQGNSA. V lost 5 bases, J lost 8 bases, and 4 bases stayed unmatched. The CDR3 nucleotides read TGTGCCAGCAGCCCCGGACTAGCGGGATATGAGCAGTTCTTC. This encodes CASSPGLAGYEQFF.

In this sample, this clonotype turned up a few times. The chain joins TRBV7-3 to TRBJ2-1, with 7 bases fitting TRBD2. Germline V gene lookup returns CDR1 SGHTA and CDR2 FQGTGA. The length of the CDR3 is 17 residues. V was pared by 2 bases and J by 0 bases, with 7 bases of the junction left unmatched. CDR3 in amino acids: CASSLFPSGSSYNEQFF. The CDR3 DNA follows: TGTGCCAGCAGCTTATTCCCTAGCGGCAGCTCCTACAATGAGCAGTTCTTC. Together with reference TRBV7-3 and TRBJ2-1, the CDR3 gives the full variable domain: GAGVSQTPSNKVTEKGKYVELRCDPISGHTALYWYRQSLGQGPEFLIYFQGTGAADDSGLPNDRFFAVRPEGSVSTLKIQRTERGDSAVYLCASSLFPSGSSYNEQFFGPGTRLTVL.

This clonotype has at least ten counts. The rearrangement links TRBV11-2 to TRBJ2-4; possible D gene TRBD1, 6 bases. CDR3 length: 14 residues. Germline V lookup: CDR1 SGHAT, CDR2 FQNNGV. The V gene lost 2 bases and the J gene lost 5 bases, with 10 bases spanning the gap. CDR3 sequence: CASSLTGGENIQYF. CDR3 DNA sequence: TGTGCCAGCAGCTTAACTGGGGGCGAAAACATTCAGTACTTC.

This clonotype was counted between two and nine times. J is TRBJ1-4 and V is TRBV5-1; D call uncertain. V lost 0 bases and J lost 3, with 9 bases in between. This CDR3 region has 15 residues. Germline lookup yields CDR1 SGHRS and CDR2 YFSETQ. CDR3 loop: CASSLEADSNEKLFF. Written as DNA, the CDR3 is TGCGCCAGCAGCTTGGAGGCAGATTCTAATGAAAAACTGTTTTTT.

The table lists this clonotype with a few counts. The chain combines TRBV20-1 with TRBJ2-7, with D possibly matching TRBD2 (6 bases). Between the trimmed V and J ends, which lost 2 bases and 4 bases, there was a span of 15 bases. Germline-derived CDR1 and CDR2 are DFQATT and SNEGSKA (reference sequence). The CDR3 length is 14 residues. The CDR3 DNA follows: TGCAGTGCTAGATCGAATAGCGGATTATACGAGCAGTACTTC. Translated, it gives CSARSNSGLYEQYF.

In its sample, this clonotype was seen a few times. The chain has TRBV18 and TRBJ2-7; 9 bases align to TRBD2. This CDR3 region has 14 residues. V was clipped by 3 bases and J by 7 bases; unmatched bases: 7. The germline CDR1 and CDR2 sequences are KGHSH and LQKENI. In DNA, the CDR3 is TGTGCCAGCTCACCCGTAGCGGGAGTCAGTGAGCAGTACTTC. The encoded protein is CASSPVAGVSEQYF.

Many counts were recorded for this clonotype. The chain uses TRBV29-1 and TRBJ1-1, with D maybe TRBD1 (5 bases). V dropped 0 bases and J dropped 5 bases, with 13 bases sitting between them. Germline loops: CDR1 SQVTM, CDR2 ANQGSEA. There are 14 residues in the CDR3. CDR3 loop: CSVEDGRGVTEAFF. The CDR3, as DNA: TGCAGCGTTGAAGATGGGCGGGGCGTGACTGAAGCTTTCTTT.

This clonotype was detected only a few times. This rearrangement joins TRBV7-2 to TRBJ2-1; the D is unclear. Trimming took 2 bases from V and 9 from J, leaving 14 bases between them. Per the germline V gene, CDR1 is SGHTA and CDR2 is FQGNSA. This CDR3 has 14 amino acids. The CDR3 spells CASSLKATATEQFF. The DNA of the CDR3 is TGTGCCAGCAGCTTAAAAGCAACAGCTACTGAGCAGTTCTTC. Looking up the rest from reference TRBV7-2 and TRBJ2-1 gives the full variable domain: GAGVSQSPSNKVTEKGKDVELRCDPISGHTALYWYRQSLGQGLEFLIYFQGNSAPDKSGLPSDRFSAERTGGSVSTLTIQRTQQEDSAVYLCASSLKATATEQFFGPGTRLTVL.

The chain couples TRBV7-6 to TRBJ2-3, with TRBD2 as a possible D gene (6 bases). V lost 4 bases to trimming and J lost 0 bases, with 14 bases between them. The germline V gene has CDR1 SGHVS and CDR2 FNYEAQ. The CDR3 length is 16 residues. This CDR3 is CASSSTGGYSTDTQYF. For the CDR3, the DNA is TGTGCCAGCAGCTCAACCGGGGGTTATAGCACAGATACGCAGTATTTT. Filled out from reference TRBV7-6 and TRBJ2-3, the complete variable domain reads GAGVSQSPRYKVTKRGQDVALRCDPISGHVSLYWYRQALGQGPEFLTYFNYEAQQDKSGLPNDRFSAERPEGSISTLTIQRTEQRDSAMYRCASSSTGGYSTDTQYFGPGTRLTVL.

This clonotype was seen more than once but under ten times. The J gene is TRBJ1-1, the V gene TRBV5-1; D not resolved. Germline assignment: CDR1 SGHRS and CDR2 YFSETQ. V lost 4 bases and J 0 bases, leaving 10 bases between the germline ends. This CDR3 comprises 14 residues. CDR3 protein: CASSMESVNTEAFF. CDR3 nucleotide sequence: TGCGCCAGCAGCATGGAGTCAGTGAACACTGAAGCTTTCTTT.

V gene TRBV6-5 combines with J gene TRBJ2-5; D unclear. Germline CDR1 is MNHEY and CDR2 is SVGAGI. The CDR3 is 15 amino acids. V gave up 8 bases and J gave up 7 bases, with 23 bases separating them. The CDR3 sequence is CASALRARGTGTQYF. Here the CDR3 DNA reads TGTGCCAGCGCCCTTAGGGCCCGTGGAACGGGGACCCAGTACTTC.

This clonotype was counted at least ten times. This chain joins TRBV6-6 and TRBJ1-1; D uncertain. This CDR3 comprises 13 residues. Germline CDR1 and CDR2: MNHNY and SVGAGI (reference sequence). Between the trimmed V and J ends, which lost 2 bases and 1 base, there was a span of 5 bases. The CDR3 reads CASSYAGNTEAFF. The DNA for the CDR3 is TGTGCCAGCAGTTACGCAGGGAACACTGAAGCTTTCTTT.

This CDR3 reads CASSRGRDRGFQYEKLFF. The CDR3 region has the DNA TGTGCCAGCAGCCGCGGGCGGGACAGGGGCTTTCAGTATGAAAAACTGTTTTTT. The J gene is TRBJ1-4, the V gene TRBV9; 10 bases line up with TRBD1. V trimming: 4 bases; J trimming: 6 bases; junction bases outside the gene matches: 15. This CDR3 spans 18 amino acids. Germline V lookup: CDR1 SGDLS, CDR2 YYNGEE.

This sequence joins TRBV15 and TRBJ1-1; no clear D. This CDR3 is 14 amino acids long. V lost 0 bases, J lost 1 base, and 6 bases lay in between. Germline V gene lookup returns CDR1 LNHNV and CDR2 YYDKDF (reference sequence). The CDR3, as DNA: TGTGCCACCAGCAGAGACGTTGGGAACACTGAAGCTTTCTTT. It yields the protein CATSRDVGNTEAFF.

This clonotype has only a few counts. In nucleotides, the CDR3 is TGTGCCACGTTCACAGGGGTCACTGAAGCTTTCTTT. Encoded protein: CATFTGVTEAFF. The chain links TRBV10-3 to TRBJ1-1; 7 nucleotides align to TRBD1. V was clipped by 10 bases and J by 4 bases; unmatched bases: 6. The CDR3 extends over 12 amino acids. The V gene's germline CDR1 is ENHRY and CDR2 SYGVKD.